The rows below give T cell receptor beta chains drawn from one sample of a study of beta chain features in type 1 diabetes. Here immunoSEQ multiplex PCR was the method, and the copy in TCRdb shows in-frame clones only, minus some. The repertoire holds hundreds of thousands of clones, with around 15% as singletons. Sequenced: naive CD4+ T cells from blood. Receptors originate from a man aged 18 to 30 with type 1 diabetes. The CDR3 runs from the conserved cysteine through the conserved F or W. A D gene is named only where the DNA matches it firmly. Size tells how often a clone was seen (once, few, many) or the class of an expanded clone, and some rows leave it out.

clone_size	j_call	v_call	d_call	cdr3_nt	cdr3_aa
.	TRBJ2-5	TRBV2	.	TGTGCCAGCAATCTAGGGGAGACCCAGTACTTC	CASNLGETQYF
.	TRBJ2-2	TRBV2	.	TGTGCCAGCAGATTTGAAATGACGTACTACACCGGGGAGCTGTTTTTT	CASRFEMTYYTGELFF
.	TRBJ2-7	TRBV28	TRBD1	TGTGCCAGCAGTTTAGCGGGACAGGGAGACTACGAGCAGTACTTC	CASSLAGQGDYEQYF
few	TRBJ1-2	TRBV5-1	.	TGCGCCAGCAGCTTGGCGGACGGGTATGGCTACACCTTC	CASSLADGYGYTF
.	TRBJ2-3	TRBV2	.	TGTGCCAGCGTTAAGACAGGCAGCACAGATACGCAGTATTTT	CASVKTGSTDTQYF
few	TRBJ1-2	TRBV6-5	TRBD1	TGTGCCAGCAGTCGACAGGGGAATGGCTACACCTTC	CASSRQGNGYTF
.	TRBJ2-5	TRBV7-9	.	TGTGCCAGCAGCTCGATAGGGGGGCGAGAGACCCAGTACTTC	CASSSIGGRETQYF
.	TRBJ2-1	TRBV10-3	.	TGTGCCATCAGTCAGGACTCCTTTTCCTACAATGAGCAGTTCTTC	CAISQDSFSYNEQFF
few	TRBJ1-1	TRBV6-4	.	TGTGCCAGCAGTGACTCAAAACCGGGGAACACTGAAGCTTTCTTT	CASSDSKPGNTEAFF
few	TRBJ2-5	TRBV5-4	TRBD2	TGTGCCAGCAGCTCAAGGACTAGCGGGGGGGAGACCCAGTACTTC	CASSSRTSGGETQYF
few	TRBJ1-5	TRBV29-1	.	TGCAGCGCCGGGACCGGAAATCAGCCCCAGCATTTT	CSAGTGNQPQHF
few	TRBJ1-5	TRBV2	.	TGTGCCAGCAGTGGTATGACAGCTAATCAGCCCCAGCATTTT	CASSGMTANQPQHF
.	TRBJ2-7	TRBV28	TRBD1	TGTGCCAGCAGCAACATATCGACAGGGGGTTACGAGCAGTACTTC	CASSNISTGGYEQYF
.	TRBJ1-3	TRBV6-1	.	TGTGCCAGCAGTGATGGGATCCGAAACACCATATATTTT	CASSDGIRNTIYF
.	TRBJ2-2	TRBV10-3	TRBD2	TGTGCCATCAGTGAAAGGCTAGCGGGGGACACCGGGGAGCTGTTTTTT	CAISERLAGDTGELFF
few	TRBJ1-1	TRBV4-3	.	TGCGCCAGCAGCCAAGATTCCGGGAACACTGAAGCTTTCTTT	CASSQDSGNTEAFF
few	TRBJ2-7	TRBV4-2	TRBD2	TGTGCCAGCAGCCAAGTTTCCCCGGGACTAGCGCTATACGAGCAGTACTTC	CASSQVSPGLALYEQYF
few	TRBJ2-1	TRBV27	.	TGTGCCAGCAGTTTAGGACTCCCGTCCTACAATGAGCAGTTCTTC	CASSLGLPSYNEQFF
.	TRBJ1-1	TRBV25-1	TRBD1	TGTGCCAGCAGTGAACCCGGGACAGGGTCGCGGATAGCTTTCTTT	CASSEPGTGSRIAFF
.	TRBJ2-4	TRBV10-2	.	TGCGCCAGCAGTGATCCGGGCGGGGCCAAAAACATTCAGTACTTC	CASSDPGGAKNIQYF
few	TRBJ2-3	TRBV10-3	TRBD2	TGTGCCATCAGTGCCCCTAGCGGGAGCACAGATACGCAGTATTTT	CAISAPSGSTDTQYF
few	TRBJ2-5	TRBV7-2	TRBD2	TGTGCCAGCGTTATTAGCGGGCTTCCCGGGAAGACCCAGTACTTC	CASVISGLPGKTQYF
.	TRBJ1-2	TRBV4-3	.	TGCGCCAGCAGCCAAGATCAATCGCGACGTGACTATGGCTACACCTTC	CASSQDQSRRDYGYTF
few	TRBJ2-1	TRBV7-3	TRBD2	TGTGCCAGCAGCTTAAGGACTAGCGGGGCCGAGGACTCCTACAATGAGCAGTTCTTC	CASSLRTSGAEDSYNEQFF
.	TRBJ2-3	TRBV5-4	.	TGTGCCAGCCAAGACAGGAGTGGTACAGATACGCAGTATTTT	CASQDRSGTDTQYF
few	TRBJ2-7	TRBV11-3	.	TGTGCCAGCAGCTTGGGAGTCTCCTACGAGCAGTACTTC	CASSLGVSYEQYF
few	TRBJ2-1	TRBV9	TRBD2	TGTGCCAGCAGCGTAGGAGGTAGCGGGAGGCCAGAGCAGTTCTTC	CASSVGGSGRPEQFF
few	TRBJ2-1	TRBV12-5	TRBD2	TGTGCTAGTGGTTTGACCTATTTTACTAGCGGGGATTACAATGAGCAGTTCTTC	CASGLTYFTSGDYNEQFF
few	TRBJ2-5	TRBV5-6	TRBD2	TGTGCCAGCAACCCCGCGGGGGGTCCCCAAGAGACCCAGTACTTC	CASNPAGGPQETQYF
.	TRBJ2-1	TRBV7-9	TRBD1	TGTGCCAGCAGCTTAGAAGGGACAGGGAGCTCCTACAATGAGCAGTTCTTC	CASSLEGTGSSYNEQFF
.	TRBJ2-1	TRBV30	.	TGTGCCTGGAGTTCCCTCACCCCTAGCCGGGAGCAGTTCTTC	CAWSSLTPSREQFF
.	TRBJ2-5	TRBV30	.	TGTGCCTGGAGTGTCACAGGGACTCGTGAGACCCAGTACTTC	CAWSVTGTRETQYF
few	TRBJ2-3	TRBV5-1	TRBD2	TGCGCCAGCAGCTTGCGGGGGGTCGGCACAGATACGCAGTATTTT	CASSLRGVGTDTQYF
few	TRBJ2-1	TRBV7-9	.	TGTGCCAGCAGCTTGCCAGGGTCTCTAAATGAGCAGTTCTTC	CASSLPGSLNEQFF
.	TRBJ1-1	TRBV2	.	TGTGCCAGCAGCAACACCAGGGGAGTCACTGAAGCTTTCTTT	CASSNTRGVTEAFF
few	TRBJ2-1	TRBV15	TRBD1	TGTGCCACCAGCAGGGGAGGACAGGGGGATGAGCAGTTCTTC	CATSRGGQGDEQFF
few	TRBJ1-2	TRBV7-9	TRBD1	TGTGCCAGCAGCCAGGGGGCCAACTATGGCTACACCTTC	CASSQGANYGYTF
.	TRBJ1-2	TRBV20-1	.	TGCAGTGGGGGGGCCTATGGCTACACCTTC	CSGGAYGYTF
once	TRBJ1-5	TRBV6-6	.	TGTGCCAGCAGTTACGGGTGGCGAAATCAGCCCCAGCATTTT	CASSYGWRNQPQHF
.	TRBJ2-1	TRBV5-1	TRBD2	TGCGCCAGCAGCCCACCGACTAGCGGGAGTGATGAGCAGTTCTTC	CASSPPTSGSDEQFF
.	TRBJ2-3	TRBV15	.	TGTGCCACCCCAGGTCGCCGGGGCCCGACAGATACGCAGTATTTT	CATPGRRGPTDTQYF
.	TRBJ2-2	TRBV5-1	.	TGCGCCAGCAGCCCTCGCGGTGGAGCGGCGGGCACCGGGGAGCTGTTTTTT	CASSPRGGAAGTGELFF
.	TRBJ2-3	TRBV2	TRBD1	TGTGCCAGCAGAACCGGGACAGGGGGCCCAGATACGCAGTATTTT	CASRTGTGGPDTQYF
.	TRBJ2-7	TRBV7-2	.	TGTGCCAGCAGCTTCTCTTTTAGCGTAGAGCAGTACTTC	CASSFSFSVEQYF
few	TRBJ1-4	TRBV19	.	TGTGCCAGTAGTTTTACTAATGAAAAACTGTTTTTT	CASSFTNEKLFF
.	TRBJ1-6	TRBV18	.	TGTGCCAGCTCACCACCGCAGGGTGGATCACCCCTCCACTTT	CASSPPQGGSPLHF
.	TRBJ2-1	TRBV11-2	.	TGTGCCAGCAGCCCCCTTCGCGGGGGCTATGAGCAGTTCTTC	CASSPLRGGYEQFF
few	TRBJ1-3	TRBV9	.	TGTGCCAGCAGCGTAGTAGGCTCTGGAAACACCATATATTTT	CASSVVGSGNTIYF
.	TRBJ1-3	TRBV6-5	.	TGTGCCAGCAGTCAAAACGACATCAGGGCTCTATATTTT	CASSQNDIRALYF
.	TRBJ2-7	TRBV18	TRBD1	TGTGCCAGCTCACCCGGCCGGACAGGGGACCACGAGCAGTACTTC	CASSPGRTGDHEQYF
.	TRBJ1-6	TRBV15	.	TGTGCCACCAGCATAGCCCAGGGCCGTGGTTCACCCCTCCACTTT	CATSIAQGRGSPLHF
few	TRBJ2-1	TRBV5-4	.	TGTGCCAGCAGCTTGGTCTTGGGGCAAGGCTACGTAAATGAGCAGTTCTTC	CASSLVLGQGYVNEQFF
.	TRBJ2-7	TRBV6-5	.	TGTGCCAGCAGCAAGACAGTTTACGAGCAGTACTTC	CASSKTVYEQYF
.	TRBJ2-3	TRBV9	TRBD1	TGTGCCAGCAGCGGAGGGGACAGGGGCTTTAGCACAGATACGCAGTATTTT	CASSGGDRGFSTDTQYF
.	TRBJ2-2	TRBV7-8	TRBD1	TGTGCCAGCAGCTGGGGACAGGGTATGCTCACCGGGGAGCTGTTTTTT	CASSWGQGMLTGELFF
few	TRBJ1-4	TRBV5-1	TRBD1	TGCGCCAGCAGCCCTCAGGGGGCAATTAATGAAAAACTGTTTTTT	CASSPQGAINEKLFF
few	TRBJ2-4	TRBV9	.	TGTGCCAGCAGCCCTAGAGGAGGGACGGCCAAAAACATTCAGTACTTC	CASSPRGGTAKNIQYF
.	TRBJ2-3	TRBV6-1	.	TGTGCCAGCAGTGAATATGCGCTATCTAGCACAGATACGCAGTATTTT	CASSEYALSSTDTQYF
.	TRBJ2-6	TRBV6-5	.	TGTGCCAGCAGTTACGACAGCTCTGGGGCCAACGTCCTGACTTTC	CASSYDSSGANVLTF
.	TRBJ1-2	TRBV14	.	TGTGCCAGCAGCCAGGGTTGGGGCTACACCTTC	CASSQGWGYTF